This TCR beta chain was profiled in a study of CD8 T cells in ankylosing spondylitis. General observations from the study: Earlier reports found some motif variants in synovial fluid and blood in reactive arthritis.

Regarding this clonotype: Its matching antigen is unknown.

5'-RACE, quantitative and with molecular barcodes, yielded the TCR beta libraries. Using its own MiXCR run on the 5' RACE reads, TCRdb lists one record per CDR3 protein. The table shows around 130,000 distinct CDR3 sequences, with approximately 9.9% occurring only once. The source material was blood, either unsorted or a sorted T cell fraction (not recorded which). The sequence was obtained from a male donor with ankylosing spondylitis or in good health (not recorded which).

The chain's CDR3 is CASSYQMGSGETQYF. For the CDR3, the DNA is TGTGCCAGCAGTTACCAAATGGGGTCCGGTGAGACCCAGTACTTC. The chain is built from TRBV6-5 and TRBJ2-5; no reliable D call. Germline V gene data show CDR1 as MNHEY and CDR2 as SVGAGI. The V end lost 2 bases, the J end lost 5 bases, and 15 bases lay between the germline ends. This CDR3 has 15 residues.